This T cell receptor (beta chain) is drawn from a study of human T cells and chemical hapten exposure. Study context: Weekly administration of diphenylcyclopropenone to the scalp of patients continued throughout the roughly 23-week study. Mostly female patients had alopecia areata, totalis or universalis. Study observations and caveats: Each of the donors had alopecia, so their immune responses may not resemble those of healthy people.

A remark on this clonotype: Its antigen is undetermined.

Using its own MiXCR run on the RACE reads, TCRdb lists one record per CDR3 protein. The sample carries roughly 200,000 distinct CDR3 sequences, 20% to 25% recorded once. Time point here: patch test 1, 2 weeks after DPC sensitization. The treatment: therapeutic diphenylcyclopropenone sensitization with weekly scalp DPC. This TCR derives from a woman in her fifties or sixties with alopecia areata. Some clones in this sample may be carry-over from other donors' samples. This specimen consisted of whole blood, obtained in connection with sensitization to the hapten diphenylcyclopropenone (DPC).

This chain's CDR3 is CSVAFSLYGYTF. The CDR3 DNA is TGCAGCGTTGCCTTCAGCCTCTATGGCTACACCTTC. V and J are TRBV29-1 and TRBJ1-2; D uncertain. The CDR3 is 12 residues long. Germline V CDR1 and CDR2: SQVTM, ANQGSEA. Trimming removed 4 bases from V and 4 bases from J, with 10 bases in between.